This TCR beta chain was sequenced for a study of response to subunit inactivated influenza vaccine. TCRdb itself ran the RT-PCR reads through MiXCR, one entry per CDR3 protein. The sample records approximately 500,000 distinct CDR3 sequences, about 14% being singletons. This clonotype was picked up a small number of times. No antigen is known for it. Findings of the study overall: Every seasonal influenza vaccination brings in few new T cells, the authors suggested.

Looked up from germline, CDR1 is DFQATT and CDR2 is SNEGSKA (reference sequence). The length of the CDR3 is 14 residues. V was pared by 0 bases and J by 5 bases, with 7 bases of the junction left unmatched. This material consisted of PBMCs from blood, taken 12 days after vaccination. The source of this sequence is a man aged 50 or older who received an inactivated influenza vaccine. The chain links TRBV20-1 to TRBJ2-7; 7 bases align to TRBD2. The CDR3 bases are TGCAGTGCTAGAGATCCCGGGGGGTTGAACGAGCAGTACTTC. Encoded protein: CSARDPGGLNEQYF.